This T cell receptor (beta chain) was captured in a study of control samples from healthy donors and cancer patients. The data were produced by immunoSEQ multiplex PCR, yet TCRdb's version contains in-frame clones alone and is incomplete. The sample shows under 130,000 clones, 75% to 90% of them seen only once. Sequencing was performed on PBMCs. The TCR originated in a man in his sixties with lung cancer.

The CDR3 bases are TGTGCCACCTCGGGACAGTTCAATCAGCCCCAGCATTTT. As protein: CATSGQFNQPQHF. This rearrangement joins TRBV12-3 or TRBV12-4 to TRBJ1-5; 7 bases map to TRBD1. V shed 10 bases and J 3 bases; nucleotides not matched to a gene: 6. This CDR3 is 13 amino acids long.